This is a list of T cell receptor beta chains from one sample in a study of T cell clones after liver transplantation. Some clones are missing from TCRdb's copy, which holds only in-frame ones; the method was immunoSEQ multiplex PCR. The sample contains 70,000 to 80,000 clones, about 92% of which appear only once. Sequencing used CD4+ T cells from blood, obtained before liver transplant. All receptors derive from a human donor who received a liver transplant. CDR3s include the opening cysteine and the closing phenylalanine or tryptophan. The D gene is left open where the match is weak. Part of the rows lack a size; the others show once, few, many or a class for expanded clones.

D gene	V gene	clone size	J gene	CDR3 DNA	CDR3 protein
.	TRBV11-3	.	TRBJ2-5	TGTGCCAGCAGGCCCTCCCGAGGGGGTGAGACCCAGTACTTC	CASRPSRGGETQYF
TRBD1	TRBV18	.	TRBJ2-2	TGTGCCAGCTCATCGGACAGGGGGCGTACCGGGGAGCTGTTTTTT	CASSSDRGRTGELFF
TRBD2	TRBV27	once	TRBJ2-7	TGTGCCAGCAGTTTAAGGACTAGCGGGTTAGGTTACGAGCAGTACTTC	CASSLRTSGLGYEQYF
.	TRBV5-4	.	TRBJ2-2	TGTGCCAGCAGCTTAACCGGGCCGAACACCGGGGAGCTGTTTTTT	CASSLTGPNTGELFF
.	TRBV21-1	.	TRBJ2-1	TGTGCCAGCGGTCGGGCTAGCGGGAACAGCTCCTACAATGAGCAGTTCTTC	CASGRASGNSSYNEQFF
TRBD2	TRBV30	.	TRBJ2-7	TGTGCCTGGTGTGCGGGACTAGAGGGCGAGCAGTACTTC	CAWCAGLEGEQYF
TRBD1	TRBV29-1	.	TRBJ1-4	TGCAGCGTCGACAGGGAGGAAAAACTGTTTTTT	CSVDREEKLFF
.	TRBV5-4	.	TRBJ2-5	TGTGCCAGCAGCTCGACGACTAGTTTTGGGGGCGAGACCCAGTACTTC	CASSSTTSFGGETQYF
.	TRBV6-1	.	TRBJ2-7	TGTGCCAGCACCGGGGCCATAACGGGCGAGCAGTACTTC	CASTGAITGEQYF
.	TRBV9	.	TRBJ1-1	TGTGCCAGCAGCGTGAGCGGTATGAACACTGAAGCTTTCTTT	CASSVSGMNTEAFF
TRBD1	TRBV9	.	TRBJ1-2	TGTGCCAGCAGCGTAGAGGGACAGGGGGCGCGTGGCTACACCTTC	CASSVEGQGARGYTF
.	TRBV12-5	.	TRBJ2-1	TGTGCTAGTGGTTCCCAGACAGGAAACTACAATGAGCAGTTCTTC	CASGSQTGNYNEQFF